Given below is one T cell receptor beta chain in context. Libraries were prepared by immunoSEQ multiplex PCR; TCRdb keeps only in-frame clonotypes and omits some of them. The sample holds 210,000 or so clones; roughly 90% are singletons and the top ten take approximately 2.6%. The data belong to a study of blood T cell repertoires in COVID-19. Study context: In each case, the material was cDNA or gDNA derived from T cells, B-cell-depleted T cells, or PBMCs.

V lost 6 bases and J lost 8; bases outside the gene matches: 7. Germline values: CDR1 SEHNR, CDR2 FQNEAQ (reference sequence). The CDR3 spans 13 residues. This TCR came from a woman aged 60-70 years with acute or convalescent COVID-19. The chain joins TRBV7-9 to TRBJ2-1; 7 positions agree with TRBD2. Sequencing input: peripheral blood. In nucleotides, the CDR3 is TGTGCCAGCAGAAAGGCGGGGGACGATGAGCAGTTCTTC. Translated, it gives CASRKAGDDEQFF.